Following are 27 T cell receptor beta chains from one sample sequenced in a study of cytomegalovirus exposure and HLA in healthy donors. This PCR relied on a set of 60 Vbeta primers and 13 Jbeta primers. Produced via immunoSEQ multiplex PCR; TCRdb's table is partial and in-frame only. The table shows 150,000 to 200,000 clones, with 65% to 85% occurring only once. Sequences were obtained from PBMCs. The receptors here all came from a woman younger than 45 in good health and CMV-seropositive.

The gene calls are TRBV4-2 and TRBJ2-2, with unresolved D. V was shortened by 2 bases and J by 5 bases, with 21 bases between the two germline ends. CDR1 LGHNA and CDR2 YNFKEQ come from the germline V gene. The CDR3 runs 18 residues. The CDR3 nucleotides read TGTGCCAGCAGCCAAAGGTTTGGGCTATTAAATCCTACCGGGGAGCTGTTTTTT. This gives the protein CASSQRFGLLNPTGELFF.

As for this clone: This CDR3 is also generated by other DNA sequences in the sample. V and J are TRBV15 and TRBJ1-1, with D hard to call. The V gene lost 0 bases and the J gene lost 0 bases, with 2 bases spanning the gap. The CDR3 has 13 amino acids. Germline-derived CDR1 and CDR2 are LNHNV and YYDKDF (reference sequence). This CDR3 reads CATSRDMNTEAFF. In nucleotides, the CDR3 is TGTGCCACCAGCAGAGATATGAACACTGAAGCTTTCTTT.

This clone appeared once. The V and J genes are TRBV6-5 and TRBJ2-2; no reliable D call. Germline loops: CDR1 MNHEY, CDR2 SVGAGI. Between the trimmed V and J ends, which lost 7 bases and 4 bases, there was a span of 7 bases. CDR3 length: 12 amino acids. The CDR3 loop is CASMIATGELFF. Here the CDR3 DNA reads TGTGCCAGCATGATAGCCACCGGGGAGCTGTTTTTT.

The rearrangement links TRBV7-2 to TRBJ1-2, with 9 bases matching TRBD1. With 5 bases clipped from V and 8 bases from J, the junction kept 9 bases outside the gene matches. CDR1 and CDR2 from the germline V gene are SGHTA and FQGNSA. This CDR3 region has 14 residues. This chain's CDR3 is CASSPRTGASGYTF. DNA of the CDR3: TGTGCCAGCAGCCCCCGGACAGGGGCCTCAGGCTACACCTTC.

The chain is built from TRBV6-5 and TRBJ2-7; D is ambiguous. CDR3 size: 14 residues. Trimming cost V 2 bases and J 0 bases, with 8 bases left between them. Germline loops: CDR1 MNHEY, CDR2 SVGAGI. The CDR3 nucleotides read TGTGCCAGCAGTTACAGTCTTAGCTCCTACGAGCAGTACTTC. Translated, it gives CASSYSLSSYEQYF.

The rearrangement joins TRBV7-6 to TRBJ2-1; 8 bases fit TRBD1. This CDR3 region has 14 residues. Trimming cost V 5 bases and J 11 bases; bases outside gene matches: 11. Germline-derived CDR1 and CDR2 are SGHVS and FNYEAQ. The chain's CDR3 is CASSRISGQAKQFF. For the CDR3, the DNA is TGTGCCAGCAGCCGCATCTCGGGACAGGCAAAGCAGTTCTTC.

The chain employs TRBV21-1 and TRBJ2-4; the table's D gene call, TRBD2, was not cross checked with the DNA. TRBV21-1 is listed as a pseudogene. CDR3 length: 10 amino acids. The CDR3 sequence is CASRLNIQYF. The CDR3 DNA is TGTGCCAGCAGACTAAACATTCAGTACTTC.

This rearrangement joins TRBV4-1 to TRBJ1-5; D is ambiguous. This CDR3 is 16 amino acids long. Germline CDR1 MGHRA, CDR2 YSYEKL. V was cut by 1 base and J by 3 bases, with 13 bases left in between. CDR3: CASSQGRGRDNQPQHF. Here the CDR3 DNA reads TGCGCCAGCAGCCAAGGTCGAGGGCGGGACAATCAGCCCCAGCATTTT.

The chain couples TRBV9 to TRBJ1-2, with TRBD1 identical over 9 bases. Germline trimming cut 0 bases from V and 0 bases from J; bases unmatched to any gene: 12. This CDR3 region has 19 residues. Germline V gene lookup returns CDR1 SGDLS and CDR2 YYNGEE. CDR3 DNA: TGTGCCAGCAGCGTAGTTTTAAAGGGACAGGGAGATCCTAACTATGGCTACACCTTC. It translates to CASSVVLKGQGDPNYGYTF.

The chain carries TRBV4-3 and TRBJ1-2, with unresolved D. Between the trimmed V and J ends, which lost 0 bases and 4 bases, there was a span of 12 bases. Germline V gene lookup returns CDR1 LGHNA and CDR2 YSLEER. The CDR3 spans 15 residues. The CDR3 region is CASSQEEIPTYGYTF. For the CDR3, the DNA is TGCGCCAGCAGCCAAGAGGAGATCCCGACCTATGGCTACACCTTC.

The chain recombines TRBV7-9 with TRBJ1-5; the match to TRBD1 covers 8 bases. CDR3 size: 18 residues. Germline V gene sequence: CDR1 SEHNR, CDR2 FQNEAQ (reference sequence). Trimming cost V 5 bases and J 3 bases; bases outside gene matches: 15. The DNA of the CDR3 is TGTGCCAGCAGCGGGGGGCGGACAGGGACGGCGTACAATCAGCCCCAGCATTTT. Translated, it gives CASSGGRTGTAYNQPQHF. Looking up the rest from reference TRBV7-9 and TRBJ1-5 gives the full variable domain: DTGVSQNPRHKITKRGQNVTFRCDPISEHNRLYWYRQTLGQGPEFLTYFQNEAQLEKSRLLSDRFSAERPKGSFSTLEIQRTEQGDSAMYLCASSGGRTGTAYNQPQHFGDGTRLSIL.

The chain couples TRBV7-9 to TRBJ1-5, with a possible D match to TRBD1 (6 bases). Germline CDR1 SEHNR, CDR2 FQNEAQ (reference sequence). The CDR3 is made up of 16 amino acids. V was clipped by 5 bases and J by 0 bases, with 14 bases between them. The CDR3 DNA follows: TGTGCCAGCAGCCTCGGACAGCAGGATAGCAATCAGCCCCAGCATTTT. This gives the protein CASSLGQQDSNQPQHF.

This CDR3 reads CASSVGTGNQPQHF. The CDR3 bases are TGTGCCAGCAGCGTTGGGACAGGGAATCAGCCCCAGCATTTT. This chain links TRBV2 with TRBJ1-5, with 9 nucleotides matching TRBD1. The length of the CDR3 is 14 residues. CDR1 is SNHLY and CDR2 is FYNNEI in the germline V gene. Trimming removed 6 bases from V and 4 bases from J; junction bases left unmatched: 4.

This clone was detected a few times. V usage is TRBV2 and J usage is TRBJ2-7; 7 nucleotides line up with TRBD1. CDR1 is SNHLY, CDR2 FYNNEI, per germline. J was trimmed by 2 bases and V by 7 bases; bases with no gene match: 2. The CDR3 covers 12 residues. CDR3 residues: CASNRGTYEQYF. CDR3 DNA: TGTGCCAGCAACAGGGGAACCTACGAGCAGTACTTC. Combining the CDR3 with reference TRBV2 and TRBJ2-7 gives the whole variable domain EPEVTQTPSHQVTQMGQEVILRCVPISNHLYFYWYRQILGQKVEFLVSFYNNEISEKSEIFDDQFSVERPDGSNFTLKIRSTKLEDSAMYFCASNRGTYEQYFGPGTRLTVT.

The chain recombines TRBV5-1 with TRBJ2-1; D call uncertain. With 0 bases removed from V and 3 bases from J, the gap between germline ends came to 7 bases. The CDR3 is 14 residues long. The germline V gene has CDR1 SGHRS and CDR2 YFSETQ. DNA for the CDR3: TGCGCCAGCAGCTTGGCAACAGACTACAATGAGCAGTTCTTC. Amino acids: CASSLATDYNEQFF. Based on the CDR3 plus reference TRBV5-1 and TRBJ2-1, the full variable domain is KAGVTQTPRYLIKTRGQQVTLSCSPISGHRSVSWYQQTPGQGLQFLFEYFSETQRNKGNFPGRFSGRQFSNSRSEMNVSTLELGDSALYLCASSLATDYNEQFFGPGTRLTVL.

The gene calls are TRBV19 and TRBJ1-2, with TRBD1 as a possible D gene (5 bases). The CDR3 is 14 amino acids. V was cut by 1 base and J by 0 bases, with 6 bases left in between. Germline assignment: CDR1 LNHDA and CDR2 SQIVND (reference sequence). The CDR3 DNA sequence: TGTGCCAGTAGTATAGTAGGGGCTAACTATGGCTACACCTTC. As protein: CASSIVGANYGYTF.

This chain uses TRBV6-1 with TRBJ2-1; 8 nucleotides line up with TRBD2. The junction had 9 bases not matched to a gene; V was cut back by 2 bases and J by 9 bases. CDR1 and CDR2 (germline): MNHNS, SASEGT. The CDR3 sequence is 15 residues long. The CDR3 DNA follows: TGTGCCAGCAGTGAATCCCCGGGGGGGGGTGGTGAGCAGTTCTTC. Its translation is CASSESPGGGGEQFF.

This clone was found a few times. Here the CDR3 reads CASSEGQAGENNEQFF. CDR3 sequence (DNA): TGTGCCAGCAGTGAGGGCCAAGCGGGGGAAAACAATGAGCAGTTCTTC. The chain uses TRBV6-1 and TRBJ2-1, with 8 nucleotides matching TRBD2. The CDR3 spans 16 residues. Germline V CDR1 and CDR2: MNHNS, SASEGT. The J segment lost 5 bases and the V segment lost 3 bases, leaving 9 bases of the junction unmatched.

The gene calls are TRBV5-1 and TRBJ1-2; D is undetermined. CDR1 and CDR2 (germline): SGHRS, YFSETQ. V gave up 1 base and J gave up 0 bases, with 13 bases separating them. The CDR3 is made up of 16 amino acids. The CDR3 here is CASSLWGVRPNYGYTF. The CDR3, as DNA: TGCGCCAGCAGCTTGTGGGGAGTCCGACCTAACTATGGCTACACCTTC. Using reference TRBV5-1 and TRBJ1-2 for the parts outside the CDR3, the full variable domain is KAGVTQTPRYLIKTRGQQVTLSCSPISGHRSVSWYQQTPGQGLQFLFEYFSETQRNKGNFPGRFSGRQFSNSRSEMNVSTLELGDSALYLCASSLWGVRPNYGYTFGSGTRLTVV.

V and J are TRBV15 and TRBJ2-3, with D uncertain. V lost 3 bases and J lost 1, with 8 bases in between. This CDR3 is built from 14 residues. Looked up from germline, CDR1 is LNHNV and CDR2 is YYDKDF (reference sequence). The CDR3 nucleotides are TGTGCCACCAGCAGCACAGAACGCACAGATACGCAGTATTTT. It yields the protein CATSSTERTDTQYF.

The sample holds a few counts of this clone. The DNA of the CDR3 is TGTGCCAGCAGCGCCTCTAGCGGGAGAAGCGAGCAGTACTTC. As protein: CASSASSGRSEQYF. The chain employs TRBV13 and TRBJ2-7; TRBD2 agrees at 10 bases. The CDR3 runs to 14 residues. Germline CDR1 PRHDT, CDR2 FYEKMQ (reference sequence). V shed 5 bases, J shed 6 bases, and the junction held 7 bases outside the gene matches.

V usage is TRBV9 and J usage is TRBJ2-7; 12 positions match TRBD2. V lost 3 bases to trimming and J lost 3 bases; unmatched junction nucleotides: 1. The CDR3 runs 14 residues. The germline CDR1 and CDR2 sequences are SGDLS and YYNGEE. The CDR3 loop reads CASSGTSGDYEQYF. The CDR3 DNA reads as TGTGCCAGCAGCGGGACTAGCGGGGACTACGAGCAGTACTTC.

The gene calls are TRBV6-6 and TRBJ2-7, with a tentative D call TRBD2 (7 bases). V was trimmed by 2 bases and J by 3 bases, leaving 14 bases between them. Looked up from germline, CDR1 is MNHNY and CDR2 is SVGAGI (reference sequence). The CDR3 extends over 15 amino acids. CDR3 protein: CASSYTRGPYYEQYF. The CDR3 nucleotides are TGTGCCAGCAGTTACACGCGGGGGCCGTACTACGAGCAGTACTTC.

This chain connects TRBV5-4 to TRBJ2-7; 7 bases align to TRBD1. In germline, CDR1 is SGHNT, CDR2 YYREEE (reference sequence). The CDR3 is 14 amino acids. V shed 4 bases and J 6 bases; nucleotides not matched to a gene: 10. CDR3 DNA sequence: TGTGCCAGCAGCGAAGGGGGCGCGATTTTCGAGCAGTACTTC. It translates to CASSEGGAIFEQYF.

CDR3 DNA sequence: TGTGCCAGCAGCTTGAATAAGGGGAATTCACCCCTCCACTTT. Residues: CASSLNKGNSPLHF. This rearrangement joins TRBV5-4 to TRBJ1-6; possibly TRBD1 for D (5 bases). The V and J ends lost 1 base and 7 bases respectively, with 9 bases between them. CDR3 length: 14 residues. Per germline, CDR1 SGHNT and CDR2 YYREEE (reference sequence).

The V and J genes are TRBV7-9 and TRBJ1-4; TRBD1 matches at 7 bases. Germline CDR1 SEHNR, CDR2 FQNEAQ (reference sequence). CDR3 length equals 14 residues. The V gene end was trimmed by 4 bases and the J gene end by 8 bases; junction bases not matched to a gene: 7. The CDR3 here is CASSSRTGSEKLFF. CDR3 in DNA: TGTGCCAGCAGCTCCAGGACAGGTAGCGAAAAACTGTTTTTT.

The chain joins TRBV5-6 to TRBJ2-5; a weak D match, TRBD2 (7 bases). From germline, CDR1 is SGHDT and CDR2 YYEEEE. Trimming removed 5 bases from V and 7 bases from J, with 27 bases in between. The CDR3 extends over 17 amino acids. Written as DNA, the CDR3 is TGTGCCAGCAGTCGGGGCCCACTAGGGGGGGGACCGGGGACCCAGTACTTC. Protein product: CASSRGPLGGGPGTQYF.